Listed here is a single T cell receptor (beta chain). Antigen specificity is unknown. Germline CDR1 and CDR2: MNHEY and SMNVEV (reference sequence). J lost 1 base, V lost 6 bases, and 4 bases had no gene match. The CDR3 has 15 residues. This sample was included in a study of T cell responses to AZD1222 COVID-19 vaccine. Regarding the study as a whole: Just 6 or 7 people given AZD1222 tested seropositive at baseline. Reportedly, nearly half the spike-specific TCRs target unmutated variant regions. Spike-specific TCR breadth and depth rose after two AZD1222 doses. It should be noted that donors were predominantly white British and more often female, and clonal diversity was possibly underestimated.

Generated by immunoSEQ multiplex PCR, the TCRdb table keeps only in-frame clones and is missing some. The table lists 70,000 to 95,000 clones, about nine tenths of them singletons. This chain connects TRBV27 to TRBJ2-1, with 9 bases identical to TRBD1. The source was peripheral blood, collected on day 0 of MenACWY control vaccination. This clonotype was sampled from an adult in good health. The CDR3 spells CASRGGQGSYNEQFF. CDR3 nucleotides: TGTGCCAGCAGGGGCGGACAGGGGTCCTACAATGAGCAGTTCTTC.